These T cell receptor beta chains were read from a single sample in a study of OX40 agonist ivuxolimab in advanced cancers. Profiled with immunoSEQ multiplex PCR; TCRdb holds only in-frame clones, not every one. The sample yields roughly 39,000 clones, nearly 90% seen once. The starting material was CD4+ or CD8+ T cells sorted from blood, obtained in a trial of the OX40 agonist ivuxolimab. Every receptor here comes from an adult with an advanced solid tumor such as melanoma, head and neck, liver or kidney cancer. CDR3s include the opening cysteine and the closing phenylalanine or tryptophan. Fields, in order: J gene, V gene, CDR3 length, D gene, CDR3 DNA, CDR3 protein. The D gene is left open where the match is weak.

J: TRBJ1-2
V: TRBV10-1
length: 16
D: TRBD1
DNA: TGCGCCAGCAGTGATCCCCTTGGACAGGCCCGCTATGGCTACACCTTC
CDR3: CASSDPLGQARYGYTF

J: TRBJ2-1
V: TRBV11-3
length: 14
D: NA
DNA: TGTGCCAGCAGCTTAGGGGGCCCAAACAATGAGCAGTTCTTC
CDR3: CASSLGGPNNEQFF

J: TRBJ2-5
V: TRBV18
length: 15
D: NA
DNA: TGTGCCAGCTCACGATACACAGAGATCCAAGAGACCCAGTACTTC
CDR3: CASSRYTEIQETQYF

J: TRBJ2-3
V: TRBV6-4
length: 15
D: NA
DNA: TGTGCCAGCAGCGAACAGGCTCTCGCCACAGATACGCAGTATTTT
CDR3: CASSEQALATDTQYF

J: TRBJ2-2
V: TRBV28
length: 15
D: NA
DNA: TGTGCCAGCAGTTTGTGGGGGCGGTGGACCGGGGAGCTGTTTTTT
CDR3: CASSLWGRWTGELFF

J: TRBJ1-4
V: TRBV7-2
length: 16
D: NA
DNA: TGTGCCAGCAGTCCGCACCCCCAGGGTGTTAATGAAAAACTGTTTTTT
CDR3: CASSPHPQGVNEKLFF

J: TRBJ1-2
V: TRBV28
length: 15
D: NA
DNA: TGTGCCAGCAGTCGTACCGGGACCCCGGGCGGTGGCTACACCTTC
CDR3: CASSRTGTPGGGYTF

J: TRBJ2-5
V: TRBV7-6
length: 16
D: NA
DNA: TGTGCCAGCAGTCCGGGACATGCACCTGGGCGGGAGACCCAGTACTTC
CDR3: CASSPGHAPGRETQYF

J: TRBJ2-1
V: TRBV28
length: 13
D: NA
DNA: TGTGCCACCCTCGGGAGTCCCTACAATGAGCAGTTCTTC
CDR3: CATLGSPYNEQFF

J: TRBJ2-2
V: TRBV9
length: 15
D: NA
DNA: TGTGCCAGCAGCGTACTGGCGTCGAACACCGGGGAGCTGTTTTTT
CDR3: CASSVLASNTGELFF

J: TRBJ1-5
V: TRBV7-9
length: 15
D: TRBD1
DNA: TGTGCCAGCAGCTTAGGGGACAGCAACAATCAGCCCCAGCATTTT
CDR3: CASSLGDSNNQPQHF

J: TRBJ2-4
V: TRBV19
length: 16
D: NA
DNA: TGTGCCAGTAGTATAGTGTCAGGCTGGTCCAAAAACATTCAGTACTTC
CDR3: CASSIVSGWSKNIQYF

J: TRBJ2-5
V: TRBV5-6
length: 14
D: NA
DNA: TGTGCCAGCAGCCTAGGACTATCACAAGAGACCCAGTACTTC
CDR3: CASSLGLSQETQYF